This T cell receptor (beta chain) comes out of a study of breast tumors, draining lymph nodes, adjacent tissues. Study-wide results and limits: Compared with lymph nodes, tumors were less diverse; compared with nontumor tissue, more. Tumor T cell lymph node origin was a supported hypothesis, not proven. Tumor and nontumor repertoires were significantly more similar in luminal-like than in basal-like breast cancer. Most tumor T cells seemingly derive from lymph node, then expand in tumor.

Looked up from germline, CDR1 is SGHTA and CDR2 is FQGNSA. The CDR3 runs to 15 residues. Trimming removed 8 bases from V and 0 bases from J, with 14 bases in between. From the multiplex PCR reads, TCRdb called clonotypes with MiXCR, one entry per CDR3 protein. The sample has 60,000 to 75,000 distinct CDR3 sequences, around three fifths seen once. As to this clonotype: Antigen: not known.

The chain links TRBV7-2 to TRBJ1-5; D is ambiguous. The receptor comes from a female donor with breast cancer. Some clones in this sample may be carry-over from other donors' samples. Sample: breast tumor tissue. CDR3 sequence (DNA): TGTGCCAGCGGCATGCAGAGTTATAGCAATCAGCCCCAGCATTTT. Translated: CASGMQSYSNQPQHF.